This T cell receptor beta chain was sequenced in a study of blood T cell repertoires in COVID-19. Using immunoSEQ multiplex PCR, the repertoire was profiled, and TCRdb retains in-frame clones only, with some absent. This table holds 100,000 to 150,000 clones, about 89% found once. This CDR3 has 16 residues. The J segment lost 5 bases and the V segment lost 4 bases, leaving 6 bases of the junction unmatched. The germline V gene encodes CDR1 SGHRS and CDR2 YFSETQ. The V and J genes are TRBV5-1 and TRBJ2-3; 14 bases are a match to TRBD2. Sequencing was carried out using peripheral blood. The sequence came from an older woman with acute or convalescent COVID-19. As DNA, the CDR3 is TGCGCCAGCAGCGGGGGACTAGCGGGAGAAGGAGATACGCAGTATTTT. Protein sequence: CASSGGLAGEGDTQYF.